This is a list of T cell receptor beta chains from one sample in a study of human T cells and chemical hapten exposure. TCRdb independently ran MiXCR on the RACE reads; one entry per CDR3 protein. The table includes roughly 100,000 distinct CDR3 sequences, 10% to 13% detected once. The sequencing used whole blood, collected in connection with sensitization to the hapten diphenylcyclopropenone (DPC). The receptors stem from a woman aged 60-75 years with alopecia areata. Some clones in this sample may be carry-over from other donors' samples. Both conserved end residues are part of each CDR3. The order of the fields is J gene, V gene, D gene, clone size, CDR3 protein, CDR3 DNA. The D gene is left open where the match is weak. Some rows mark clone size as missing; the rest say once, few, many or name a class of expanded clone.

J gene: TRBJ2-1
V gene: TRBV3-1
D gene: -
clone size: -
CDR3 protein: CASSGGARGDEQFF
CDR3 DNA: TGTGCCAGCAGCGGAGGGGCCCGAGGTGATGAGCAGTTCTTC

J gene: TRBJ2-7
V gene: TRBV10-3
D gene: -
clone size: -
CDR3 protein: CAISESRQYEQYF
CDR3 DNA: TGTGCCATCAGTGAGTCACGGCAGTACGAGCAGTACTTC

J gene: TRBJ1-6
V gene: TRBV10-1
D gene: -
clone size: -
CDR3 protein: CASSGQLNSPLHF
CDR3 DNA: TGCGCCAGCAGCGGACAACTAAATTCACCCCTCCACTTT

J gene: TRBJ2-2
V gene: TRBV6-1
D gene: -
clone size: -
CDR3 protein: CASSPIRVSLITPYSNTGELFF
CDR3 DNA: TGTGCCAGCAGTCCTATCAGGGTCTCCTTAATCACCCCCTATTCGAACACCGGGGAGCTGTTTTTT

J gene: TRBJ2-3
V gene: TRBV7-9
D gene: -
clone size: few
CDR3 protein: CASSLGSFTDTQYF
CDR3 DNA: TGTGCCAGCAGCTTGGGCAGTTTCACAGATACGCAGTATTTT

J gene: TRBJ1-3
V gene: TRBV20-1
D gene: -
clone size: -
CDR3 protein: CSARYGSGNTIYF
CDR3 DNA: TGCAGTGCTAGGTACGGGTCCGGAAACACCATATATTTT

J gene: TRBJ2-7
V gene: TRBV20-1
D gene: -
clone size: few
CDR3 protein: CSATSSYEQYF
CDR3 DNA: TGCAGTGCCACTAGCTCCTACGAGCAGTACTTC

J gene: TRBJ2-3
V gene: TRBV9
D gene: -
clone size: few
CDR3 protein: CASSVASGGLDTQYF
CDR3 DNA: TGTGCCAGCAGCGTAGCGAGTGGGGGTTTGGATACGCAGTATTTT

J gene: TRBJ2-1
V gene: TRBV24-1
D gene: -
clone size: -
CDR3 protein: CATRGQGGEQFF
CDR3 DNA: TGTGCCACCAGAGGACAGGGAGGGGAGCAGTTCTTC

J gene: TRBJ1-3
V gene: TRBV29-1
D gene: -
clone size: few
CDR3 protein: CSVEDPSNTIYF
CDR3 DNA: TGCAGCGTTGAAGATCCCAGTAACACCATATATTTT

J gene: TRBJ1-1
V gene: TRBV6-1
D gene: -
clone size: few
CDR3 protein: CASSDMLNTEAFF
CDR3 DNA: TGTGCCAGCAGTGATATGCTGAACACTGAAGCTTTCTTT

J gene: TRBJ2-1
V gene: TRBV5-5
D gene: -
clone size: few
CDR3 protein: CASSPSTSIYNEQFF
CDR3 DNA: TGTGCCAGCAGCCCTTCCACTAGTATCTACAATGAGCAGTTCTTC

J gene: TRBJ2-1
V gene: TRBV6-1
D gene: TRBD2
clone size: few
CDR3 protein: CASSESPSGGFNEQFF
CDR3 DNA: TGTGCCAGCAGTGAAAGCCCTAGCGGGGGGTTCAATGAGCAGTTCTTC

J gene: TRBJ1-1
V gene: TRBV4-2
D gene: TRBD1
clone size: -
CDR3 protein: CASRTGTGNTEAFF
CDR3 DNA: TGTGCCAGCAGAACCGGGACAGGGAACACTGAAGCTTTCTTT

J gene: TRBJ2-5
V gene: TRBV20-1
D gene: -
clone size: many
CDR3 protein: CSARDPWQQETQYF
CDR3 DNA: TGCAGTGCTAGAGATCCCTGGCAGCAAGAGACCCAGTACTTC

J gene: TRBJ1-1
V gene: TRBV5-1
D gene: -
clone size: many
CDR3 protein: CASSYNGGTLFEAFF
CDR3 DNA: TGCGCCAGCAGTTATAATGGGGGAACCCTGTTTGAAGCTTTCTTT

J gene: TRBJ1-6
V gene: TRBV7-9
D gene: -
clone size: -
CDR3 protein: CASSLVGEFSPLHF
CDR3 DNA: TGTGCCAGCAGCTTAGTAGGGGAGTTCTCACCCCTCCACTTT

J gene: TRBJ1-2
V gene: TRBV6-6
D gene: -
clone size: many
CDR3 protein: CASSSTDGRINGYTF
CDR3 DNA: TGTGCCAGCAGTTCAACCGACGGCCGTATAAATGGCTACACCTTC

J gene: TRBJ2-7
V gene: TRBV7-9
D gene: TRBD1
clone size: many
CDR3 protein: CASRYRDSQFYEQYF
CDR3 DNA: TGTGCCAGCAGGTACCGGGACAGCCAATTCTACGAGCAGTACTTC

J gene: TRBJ2-5
V gene: TRBV6-2/TRBV6-3
D gene: -
clone size: -
CDR3 protein: CASSPTTVETQYF
CDR3 DNA: TGTGCCAGCAGTCCAACGACAGTGGAGACCCAGTACTTC

J gene: TRBJ1-1
V gene: TRBV29-1
D gene: TRBD1
clone size: few
CDR3 protein: CSAQGADTEAFF
CDR3 DNA: TGCAGCGCTCAGGGGGCTGACACTGAAGCTTTCTTT

J gene: TRBJ2-5
V gene: TRBV29-1
D gene: TRBD1
clone size: many
CDR3 protein: CSVGTGLLQETQYF
CDR3 DNA: TGCAGCGTCGGGACAGGGCTTCTCCAAGAGACCCAGTACTTC

J gene: TRBJ2-3
V gene: TRBV11-2
D gene: -
clone size: many
CDR3 protein: CASKPDSYTDTQYF
CDR3 DNA: TGTGCCAGCAAACCAGACAGCTACACAGATACGCAGTATTTT

J gene: TRBJ1-4
V gene: TRBV30
D gene: -
clone size: many
CDR3 protein: CAWSPAGSSFTTNEKLFF
CDR3 DNA: TGTGCCTGGAGTCCGGCGGGTAGCTCCTTCACAACTAATGAAAAACTGTTTTTT

J gene: TRBJ1-4
V gene: TRBV29-1
D gene: TRBD1
clone size: -
CDR3 protein: CSVTGGAEKLFF
CDR3 DNA: TGCAGCGTGACAGGGGGAGCCGAAAAACTGTTTTTT

J gene: TRBJ2-1
V gene: TRBV3-1
D gene: -
clone size: many
CDR3 protein: CASSPLSGNEQFF
CDR3 DNA: TGTGCCAGCAGCCCCCTAAGCGGGAATGAGCAGTTCTTC

J gene: TRBJ2-2
V gene: TRBV20-1
D gene: -
clone size: many
CDR3 protein: CSARPGSNTGELFF
CDR3 DNA: TGCAGTGCTAGACCCGGGAGTAACACCGGGGAGCTGTTTTTT

J gene: TRBJ2-2
V gene: TRBV12-3/TRBV12-4
D gene: -
clone size: many
CDR3 protein: CASSLGDTASGELFF
CDR3 DNA: TGTGCCAGCAGTTTAGGGGACACGGCTTCCGGGGAGCTGTTTTTT

J gene: TRBJ1-4
V gene: TRBV29-1
D gene: -
clone size: many
CDR3 protein: CSVLGTHNEKLFF
CDR3 DNA: TGCAGCGTATTGGGGACACATAATGAAAAACTGTTTTTT

J gene: TRBJ1-2
V gene: TRBV12-3/TRBV12-4
D gene: TRBD1
clone size: few
CDR3 protein: CASSLIGGGGYTF
CDR3 DNA: TGTGCCAGCAGTTTAATAGGGGGCGGTGGCTACACCTTC

J gene: TRBJ2-7
V gene: TRBV18
D gene: TRBD1
clone size: many
CDR3 protein: CASSLGQGGAYEQYF
CDR3 DNA: TGTGCCAGCTCACTCGGACAGGGGGGAGCCTACGAGCAGTACTTC

J gene: TRBJ2-3
V gene: TRBV5-4
D gene: TRBD2
clone size: many
CDR3 protein: CASGASGGFTDTQYF
CDR3 DNA: TGTGCCAGCGGGGCTAGCGGGGGGTTCACAGATACGCAGTATTTT

J gene: TRBJ1-5
V gene: TRBV29-1
D gene: -
clone size: many
CDR3 protein: CSVGQGGDQPQHF
CDR3 DNA: TGCAGCGTTGGGCAGGGAGGAGATCAGCCCCAGCATTTT

J gene: TRBJ2-2
V gene: TRBV18
D gene: -
clone size: few
CDR3 protein: CASSSGTNTGELFF
CDR3 DNA: TGTGCCAGCTCATCAGGGACCAACACCGGGGAGCTGTTTTTT

J gene: TRBJ2-2
V gene: TRBV4-2
D gene: -
clone size: -
CDR3 protein: CASSPGQGRPGELFF
CDR3 DNA: TGTGCCAGCAGCCCTGGCCAGGGAAGGCCCGGGGAGCTGTTTTTT

J gene: TRBJ1-5
V gene: TRBV2
D gene: -
clone size: many
CDR3 protein: CASSDAVIGNQPQHF
CDR3 DNA: TGTGCCAGCAGTGACGCCGTAATCGGCAATCAGCCCCAGCATTTT

J gene: TRBJ1-1
V gene: TRBV11-2
D gene: -
clone size: -
CDR3 protein: CASSLDAGTEAFF
CDR3 DNA: TGTGCCAGCAGCTTAGATGCGGGTACTGAAGCTTTCTTT

J gene: TRBJ2-7
V gene: TRBV12-3/TRBV12-4
D gene: -
clone size: few
CDR3 protein: CASRTSRVLPYEQYF
CDR3 DNA: TGTGCCAGCAGGACCTCTCGGGTCCTCCCCTACGAGCAGTACTTC

J gene: TRBJ1-6
V gene: TRBV12-3/TRBV12-4
D gene: -
clone size: many
CDR3 protein: CASSPRDGHSPLHF
CDR3 DNA: TGTGCCAGCAGTCCGAGGGACGGGCATTCACCCCTCCACTTT